This T cell receptor (beta chain) stems from a study of T cell responses to AZD1222 COVID-19 vaccine (dated by TCRdb to the early 2020s). Regarding the complete study: Because spike-specific TCR depth and breadth did not differ between the two schedules, AZD1222 recipients who got a second dose at roughly 4 weeks were pooled with those who got a second dose at roughly 12 weeks. TCR sequencing was performed for roughly 250 trial participants, of whom about 200 were given two doses of AZD1222 and around 26 were given two doses of MenACWY control vaccine. Trial participants were enrolled into age subgroups of 18-55, 56-69 and 70-plus years, which contained 148, 28 and 57 TCR-sequenced participants, respectively. The study at large found these results: Conclusions about previously exposed vaccinees are limited because only five to seven AZD1222 recipients were SARS-CoV-2 seropositive at baseline. Reportedly, close to half of the unique spike-specific TCRs recognized epitopes lying outside the regions that are mutated in the B.1.351 and B.1.1.7 variants. The 56-69-year group was small, and its depth increase did not reach significance, likely because of low power. Participants were mostly white British, with more females than males. The authors suggested clonal diversity may have been underestimated. The vaccine-associated CD4 TCRs covered the entire spike protein, and the dominant responses fell in regions 160-218 and 743-854. After two AZD1222 doses, both the breadth and the depth of spike-specific TCRs were significantly higher than at day 0 and than in MenACWY recipients. Because no day 14 peak-response samples were available, the repertoires could be characterized only after the peak T cell response.

Read against the paper, the sample's time point label means: baseline before first vaccination. Vaccinee samples were obtained from the UK trials COV001 and COV002, which included a single-blind randomized controlled phase 2/3 trial of AZD1222 (ChAdOx1 nCoV-19) in healthy adults. Trial participant PBMC samples were collected at day 0 and day 28 after the second dose for TCRbeta chain sequencing. The CDR3 regions of human TCRbeta chains were analyzed by immunosequencing. The study's processing was this. TCRs in the repertoires were compared against a reference library of SARS-CoV-2-specific TCRs that had been generated with the MIRA antigen-specificity platform. Breadth was defined as the fraction of unique TCRs that were SARS-CoV-2-associated, and depth was defined as the fraction of total T cells that were SARS-CoV-2-associated. Using the MIRA data, every spike-specific TCR was mapped to the spike region that the TCR reacted to and assigned to either a CD4 or a CD8 class. Log10-transformed breadth and depth values were compared by one-way ANOVA with Sidak's multiple comparisons tests. In TCRdb, the immuneACCESS table is reduced to in-frame sequences with V and J assigned. These tables do not hold every clone; where another copy was compared, an unresolved V gene accounts for under half, and the others remain unexplained. Clone size and the V and J calls come from that table; the DNA yielded D and trimming. In this sample the table shows 140,000 to 150,000 clones, around 90% of which occur a single time. The top ten constitute approximately 5.2% of the sample.

Worth noting for this clone: Its antigen is still unknown. Per-base qualities were not stored, and no clone one base away is much larger.

This specimen consisted of peripheral blood, obtained on day 0 of AZD1222 vaccination. The source is an adult in good health.

The DNA sequence is as follows: TGTGCCAGCAGTGGAGCTGGGGAAAAACTGTTTTTT. Translated, this is CASSGAGEKLFF. Recombination joined TRBV12-3 or TRBV12-4 with TRBJ1-4, with the identity of the D gene unclear. V is shortened by 5 bases, J by 8 bases, and the region joining them spans 9 bases. From the cysteine through the phenylalanine, the CDR3 covers 12 amino acids. Kept here is only the CDR3 DNA, which spans 36 bases and is read in frame from base 1.